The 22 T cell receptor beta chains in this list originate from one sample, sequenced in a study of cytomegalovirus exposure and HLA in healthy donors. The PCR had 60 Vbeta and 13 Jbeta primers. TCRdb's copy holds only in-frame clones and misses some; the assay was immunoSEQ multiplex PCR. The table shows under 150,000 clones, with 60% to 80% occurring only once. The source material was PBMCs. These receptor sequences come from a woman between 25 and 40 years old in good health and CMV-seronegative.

The CDR3 nucleotides are TGTGCCAGCAGCAGGGGATCCTACGAGCAGTACTTC. Translated: CASSRGSYEQYF. The chain carries TRBV5-5 and TRBJ2-7, with D possibly matching TRBD1 (5 bases). In germline, CDR1 is SGHKS, CDR2 YYEKEE (reference sequence). The CDR3 has 12 amino acids. V shed 4 bases and J shed 1 base, with 6 bases lying between them.

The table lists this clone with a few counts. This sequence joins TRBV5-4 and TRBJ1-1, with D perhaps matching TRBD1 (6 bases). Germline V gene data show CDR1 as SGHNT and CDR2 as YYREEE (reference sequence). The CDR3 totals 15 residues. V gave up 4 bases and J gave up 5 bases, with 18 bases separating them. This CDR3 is CASSPGAGVGTEAFF. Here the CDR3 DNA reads TGTGCCAGCAGCCCAGGGGCGGGGGTAGGGACTGAAGCTTTCTTT.

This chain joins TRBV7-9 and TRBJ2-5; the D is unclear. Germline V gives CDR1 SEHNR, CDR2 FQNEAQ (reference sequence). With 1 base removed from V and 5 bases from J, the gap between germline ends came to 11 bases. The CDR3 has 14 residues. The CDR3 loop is CASSLDISRETQYF. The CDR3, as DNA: TGTGCCAGCAGCTTAGATATTAGTCGGGAGACCCAGTACTTC.

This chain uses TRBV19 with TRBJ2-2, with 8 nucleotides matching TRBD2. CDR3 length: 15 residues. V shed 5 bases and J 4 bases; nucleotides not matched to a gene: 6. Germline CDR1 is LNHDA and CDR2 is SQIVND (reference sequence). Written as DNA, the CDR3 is TGTGCCAGTAGTGTCGCGGGGGGCTCCACCGGGGAGCTGTTTTTT. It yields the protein CASSVAGGSTGELFF. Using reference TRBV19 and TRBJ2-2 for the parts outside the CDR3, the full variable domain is DGGITQSPKYLFRKEGQNVTLSCEQNLNHDAMYWYRQDPGQGLRLIYYSQIVNDFQKGDIAEGYSVSREKKESFPLTVTSAQKNPTAFYLCASSVAGGSTGELFFGEGSRLTVL.

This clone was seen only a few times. This chain's CDR3 is CASSQARSYGYTF. Here the CDR3 DNA reads TGTGCCAGCAGCCAAGCCCGGTCCTATGGCTACACCTTC. The chain joins TRBV14 to TRBJ1-2, with no clear D. The germline CDR1 and CDR2 sequences are SGHDN and FVKESK. The CDR3 is made up of 13 amino acids. Trimming shortened V by 1 base and J by 4 bases, and 7 bases separated the two germline ends.

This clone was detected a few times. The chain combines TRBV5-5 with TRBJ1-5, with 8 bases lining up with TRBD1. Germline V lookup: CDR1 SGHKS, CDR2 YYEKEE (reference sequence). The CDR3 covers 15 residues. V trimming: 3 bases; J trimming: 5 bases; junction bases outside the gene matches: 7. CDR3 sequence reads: CASSSFDRGHQPQHF. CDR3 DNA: TGTGCCAGCAGCTCCTTTGACAGGGGACATCAGCCCCAGCATTTT.

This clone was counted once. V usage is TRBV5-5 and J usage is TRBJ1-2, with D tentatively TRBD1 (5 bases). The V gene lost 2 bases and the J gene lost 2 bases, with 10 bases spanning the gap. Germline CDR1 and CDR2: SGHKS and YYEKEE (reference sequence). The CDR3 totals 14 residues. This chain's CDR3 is CASSFQGVNYGYTF. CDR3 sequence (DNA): TGTGCCAGCAGCTTTCAGGGTGTAAACTATGGCTACACCTTC.

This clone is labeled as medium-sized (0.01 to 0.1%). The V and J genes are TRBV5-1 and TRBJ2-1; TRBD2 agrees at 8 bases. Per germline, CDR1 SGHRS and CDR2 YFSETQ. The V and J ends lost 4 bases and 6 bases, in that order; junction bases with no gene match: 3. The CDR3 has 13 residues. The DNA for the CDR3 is TGCGCCAGCAGCCCCGCGGGGGGCAATGAGCAGTTCTTC. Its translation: CASSPAGGNEQFF. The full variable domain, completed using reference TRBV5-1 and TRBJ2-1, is KAGVTQTPRYLIKTRGQQVTLSCSPISGHRSVSWYQQTPGQGLQFLFEYFSETQRNKGNFPGRFSGRQFSNSRSEMNVSTLELGDSALYLCASSPAGGNEQFFGPGTRLTVL.

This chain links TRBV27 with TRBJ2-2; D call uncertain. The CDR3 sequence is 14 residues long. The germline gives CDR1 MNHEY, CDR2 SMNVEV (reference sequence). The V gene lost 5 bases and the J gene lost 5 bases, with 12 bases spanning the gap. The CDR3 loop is CASSDNLKTGELFF. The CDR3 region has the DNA TGTGCCAGCAGTGACAACCTCAAAACCGGGGAGCTGTTTTTT.

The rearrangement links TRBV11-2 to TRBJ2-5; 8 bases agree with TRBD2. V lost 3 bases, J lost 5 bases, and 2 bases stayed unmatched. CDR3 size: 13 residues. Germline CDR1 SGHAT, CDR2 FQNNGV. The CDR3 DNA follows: TGTGCCAGCAGCTTTGGGACTAGGGAGACCCAGTACTTC. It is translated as CASSFGTRETQYF.

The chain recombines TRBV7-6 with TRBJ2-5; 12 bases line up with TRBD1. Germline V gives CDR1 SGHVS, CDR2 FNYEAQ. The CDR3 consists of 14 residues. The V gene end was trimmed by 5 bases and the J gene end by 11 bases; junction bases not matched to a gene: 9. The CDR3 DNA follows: TGTGCCAGCAGCCCGGGACAGGGGGCTCGGGAGCAGTACTTC. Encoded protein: CASSPGQGAREQYF.

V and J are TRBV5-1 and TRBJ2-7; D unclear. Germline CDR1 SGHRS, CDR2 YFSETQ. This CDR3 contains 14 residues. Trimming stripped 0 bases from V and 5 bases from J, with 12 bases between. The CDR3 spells CASSLGHLQDEQYF. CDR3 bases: TGCGCCAGCAGCTTGGGGCACCTTCAGGACGAGCAGTACTTC.

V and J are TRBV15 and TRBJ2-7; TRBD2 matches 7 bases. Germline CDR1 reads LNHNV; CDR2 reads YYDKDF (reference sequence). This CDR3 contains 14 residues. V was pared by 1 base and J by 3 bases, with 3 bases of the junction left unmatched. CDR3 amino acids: CATSRVWGGYEQYF. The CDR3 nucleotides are TGTGCCACCAGCAGAGTTTGGGGGGGCTACGAGCAGTACTTC. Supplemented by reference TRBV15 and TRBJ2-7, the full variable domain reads DAMVIQNPRYQVTQFGKPVTLSCSQTLNHNVMYWYQQKSSQAPKLLFHYYDKDFNNEADTPDNFQSRRPNTSFCFLDIRSPGLGDTAMYLCATSRVWGGYEQYFGPGTRLTVT.

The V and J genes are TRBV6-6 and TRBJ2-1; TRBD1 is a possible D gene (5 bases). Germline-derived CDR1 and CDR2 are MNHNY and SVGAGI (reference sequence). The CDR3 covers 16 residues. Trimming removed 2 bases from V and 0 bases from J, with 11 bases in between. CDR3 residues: CASSYPTRGSYNEQFF. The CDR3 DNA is TGTGCCAGCAGTTACCCGACAAGGGGCTCCTACAATGAGCAGTTCTTC.

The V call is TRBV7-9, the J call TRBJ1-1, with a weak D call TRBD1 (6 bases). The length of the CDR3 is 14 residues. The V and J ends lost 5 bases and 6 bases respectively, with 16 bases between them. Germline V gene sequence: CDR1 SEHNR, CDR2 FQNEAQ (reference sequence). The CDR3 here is CASSPEDRSAEAFF. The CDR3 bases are TGTGCCAGCAGCCCAGAAGACAGGAGCGCTGAAGCTTTCTTT.

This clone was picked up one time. The DNA for the CDR3 is TGCGCCAGCAGCTCTAGTCTGGGACAGGGGGCCACTGAAGCTTTCTTT. Encoded protein: CASSSSLGQGATEAFF. The rearrangement links TRBV5-1 to TRBJ1-1, with 12 bases fitting TRBD1. Germline CDR1 reads SGHRS; CDR2 reads YFSETQ. J was trimmed by 4 bases and V by 3 bases; bases with no gene match: 7. This CDR3 contains 16 residues.

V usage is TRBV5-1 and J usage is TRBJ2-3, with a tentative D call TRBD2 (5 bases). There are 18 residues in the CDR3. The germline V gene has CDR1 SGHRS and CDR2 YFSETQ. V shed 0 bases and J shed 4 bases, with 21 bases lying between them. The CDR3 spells CASSLDPGRAANPDTQYF. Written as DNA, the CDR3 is TGCGCCAGCAGCTTGGACCCAGGCAGAGCGGCGAATCCAGATACGCAGTATTTT.

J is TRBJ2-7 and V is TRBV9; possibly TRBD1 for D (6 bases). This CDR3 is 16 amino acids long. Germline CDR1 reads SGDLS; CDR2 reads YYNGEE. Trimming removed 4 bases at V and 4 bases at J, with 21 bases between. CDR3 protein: CASSYYPGPQGYEQYF. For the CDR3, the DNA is TGTGCCAGCAGCTATTACCCCGGGCCCCAGGGGTACGAGCAGTACTTC.

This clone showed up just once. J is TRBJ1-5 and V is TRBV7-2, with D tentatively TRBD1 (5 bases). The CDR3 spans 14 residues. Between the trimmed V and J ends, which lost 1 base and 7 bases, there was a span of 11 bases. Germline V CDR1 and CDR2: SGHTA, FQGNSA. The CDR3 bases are TGTGCCAGCAGCTTAGGGGGCATACGCCAGCCCCAGCATTTT. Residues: CASSLGGIRQPQHF.

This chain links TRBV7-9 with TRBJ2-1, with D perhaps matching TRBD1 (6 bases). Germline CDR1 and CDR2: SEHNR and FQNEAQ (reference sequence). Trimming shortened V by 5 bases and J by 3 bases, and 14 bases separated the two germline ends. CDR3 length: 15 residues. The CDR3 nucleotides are TGTGCCAGCAGCCCTCCCTACAGGGACTACAATGAGCAGTTCTTC. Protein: CASSPPYRDYNEQFF. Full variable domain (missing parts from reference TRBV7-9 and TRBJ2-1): DTGVSQNPRHKITKRGQNVTFRCDPISEHNRLYWYRQTLGQGPEFLTYFQNEAQLEKSRLLSDRFSAERPKGSFSTLEIQRTEQGDSAMYLCASSPPYRDYNEQFFGPGTRLTVL.

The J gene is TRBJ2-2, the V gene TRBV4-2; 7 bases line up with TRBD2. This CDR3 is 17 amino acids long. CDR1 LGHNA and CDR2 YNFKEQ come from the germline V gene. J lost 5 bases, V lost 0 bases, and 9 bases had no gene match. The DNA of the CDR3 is TGTGCCAGCAGCCAAGATCTCCCTAGCGGATTGACCGGGGAGCTGTTTTTT. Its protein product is CASSQDLPSGLTGELFF.

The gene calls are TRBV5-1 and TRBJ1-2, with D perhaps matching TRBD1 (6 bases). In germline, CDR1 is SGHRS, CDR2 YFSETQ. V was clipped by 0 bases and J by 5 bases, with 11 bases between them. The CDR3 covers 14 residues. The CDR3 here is CASSLAGVEYGYTF. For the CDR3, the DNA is TGCGCCAGCAGCTTGGCAGGGGTCGAGTATGGCTACACCTTC.